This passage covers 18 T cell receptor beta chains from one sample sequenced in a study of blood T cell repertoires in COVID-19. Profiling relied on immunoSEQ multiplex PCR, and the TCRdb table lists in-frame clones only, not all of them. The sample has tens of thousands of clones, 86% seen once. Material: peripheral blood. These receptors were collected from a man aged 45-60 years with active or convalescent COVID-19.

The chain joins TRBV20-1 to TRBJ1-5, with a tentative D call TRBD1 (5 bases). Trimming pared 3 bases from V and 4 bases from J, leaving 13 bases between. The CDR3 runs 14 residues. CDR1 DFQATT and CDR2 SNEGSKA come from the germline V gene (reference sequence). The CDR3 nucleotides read TGCAGTGCTAGTAGCCAGGGCGGTAATCAGCCCCAGCATTTT. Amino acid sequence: CSASSQGGNQPQHF.

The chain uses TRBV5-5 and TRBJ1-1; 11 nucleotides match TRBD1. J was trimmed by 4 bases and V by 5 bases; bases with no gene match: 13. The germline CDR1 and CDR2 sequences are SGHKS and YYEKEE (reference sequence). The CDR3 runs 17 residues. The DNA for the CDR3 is TGTGCCAGCAGTCTCCGGGACAGGGGGATAACAGGCACTGAAGCTTTCTTT. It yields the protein CASSLRDRGITGTEAFF.

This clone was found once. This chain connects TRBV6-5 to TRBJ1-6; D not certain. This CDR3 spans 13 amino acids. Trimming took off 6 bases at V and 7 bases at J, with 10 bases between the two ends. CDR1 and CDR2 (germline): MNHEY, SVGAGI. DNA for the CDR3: TGTGCCAGCAGAATATCCAGGAATTCACCCCTCCACTTT. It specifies CASRISRNSPLHF.

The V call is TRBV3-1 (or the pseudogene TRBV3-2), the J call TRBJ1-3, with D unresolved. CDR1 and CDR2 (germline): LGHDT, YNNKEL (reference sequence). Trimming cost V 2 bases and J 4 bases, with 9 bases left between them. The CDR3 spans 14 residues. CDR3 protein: CASSQRESGNTIYF. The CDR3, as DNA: TGTGCCAGCAGCCAACGGGAGTCCGGAAACACCATATATTTT.

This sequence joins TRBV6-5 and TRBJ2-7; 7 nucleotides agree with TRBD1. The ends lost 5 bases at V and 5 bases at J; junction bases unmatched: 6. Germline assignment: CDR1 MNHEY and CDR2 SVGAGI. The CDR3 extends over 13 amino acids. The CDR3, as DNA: TGTGCCAGCAGTAAGACAGGGTTTCACGAGCAGTACTTC. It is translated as CASSKTGFHEQYF.

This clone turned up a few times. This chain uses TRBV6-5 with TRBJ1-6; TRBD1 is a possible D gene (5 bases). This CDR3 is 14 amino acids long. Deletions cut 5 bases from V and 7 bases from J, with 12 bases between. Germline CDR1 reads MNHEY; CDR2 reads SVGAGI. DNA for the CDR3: TGTGCCAGCAGTATGCAGGGCGCAAATTCACCCCTCCACTTT. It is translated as CASSMQGANSPLHF.

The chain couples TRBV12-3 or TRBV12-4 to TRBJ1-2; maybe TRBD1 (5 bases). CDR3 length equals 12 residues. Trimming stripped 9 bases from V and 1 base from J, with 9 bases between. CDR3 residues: CASQGGNYGYTF. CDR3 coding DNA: TGTGCCAGTCAGGGAGGTAACTATGGCTACACCTTC.

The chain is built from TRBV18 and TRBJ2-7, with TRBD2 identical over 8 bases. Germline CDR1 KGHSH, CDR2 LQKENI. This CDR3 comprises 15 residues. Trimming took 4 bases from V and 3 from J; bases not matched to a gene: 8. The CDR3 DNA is TGTGCCAGCTCACATGACGAGCGGGGGCTCTACGAGCAGTACTTC. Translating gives CASSHDERGLYEQYF.

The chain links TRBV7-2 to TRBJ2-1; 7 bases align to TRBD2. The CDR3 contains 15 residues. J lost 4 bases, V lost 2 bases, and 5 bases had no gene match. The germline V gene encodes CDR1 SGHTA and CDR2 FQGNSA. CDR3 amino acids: CASSLSGASYNEQFF. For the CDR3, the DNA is TGTGCCAGCAGCTTAAGCGGGGCCTCGTACAATGAGCAGTTCTTC.

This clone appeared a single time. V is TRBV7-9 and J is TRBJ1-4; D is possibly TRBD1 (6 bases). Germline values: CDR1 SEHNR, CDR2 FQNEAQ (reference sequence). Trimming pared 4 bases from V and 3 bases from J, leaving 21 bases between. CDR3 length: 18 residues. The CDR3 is CASSSGISGEVSNEKLFF. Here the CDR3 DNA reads TGTGCCAGCAGCTCCGGGATTTCAGGGGAAGTCTCTAATGAAAAACTGTTTTTT.

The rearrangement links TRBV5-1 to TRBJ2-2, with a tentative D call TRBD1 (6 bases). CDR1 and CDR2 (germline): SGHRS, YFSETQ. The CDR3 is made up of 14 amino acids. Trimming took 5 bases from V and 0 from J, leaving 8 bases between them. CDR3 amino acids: CASRGGPNTGELFF. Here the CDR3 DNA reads TGCGCCAGCAGAGGGGGTCCGAACACCGGGGAGCTGTTTTTT.

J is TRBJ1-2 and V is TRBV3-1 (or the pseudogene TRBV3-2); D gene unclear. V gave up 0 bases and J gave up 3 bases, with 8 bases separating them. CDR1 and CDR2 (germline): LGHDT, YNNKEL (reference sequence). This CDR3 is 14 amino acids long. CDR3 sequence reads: CASSQEYRDYGYTF. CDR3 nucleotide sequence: TGTGCCAGCAGCCAAGAATACCGGGACTATGGCTACACCTTC.

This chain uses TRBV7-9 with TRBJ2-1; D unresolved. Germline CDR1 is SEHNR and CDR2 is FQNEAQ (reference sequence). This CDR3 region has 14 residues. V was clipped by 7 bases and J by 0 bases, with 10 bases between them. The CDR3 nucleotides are TGTGCCAGCACCCCTGGCGGCTCCTACAATGAGCAGTTCTTC. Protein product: CASTPGGSYNEQFF.

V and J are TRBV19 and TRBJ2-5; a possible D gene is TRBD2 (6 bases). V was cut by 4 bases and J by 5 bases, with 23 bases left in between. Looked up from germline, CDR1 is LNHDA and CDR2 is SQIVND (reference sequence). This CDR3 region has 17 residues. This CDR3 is CASSKAPQWGGGETQYF. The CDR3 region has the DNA TGTGCCAGTAGTAAAGCGCCGCAATGGGGAGGTGGGGAGACCCAGTACTTC.

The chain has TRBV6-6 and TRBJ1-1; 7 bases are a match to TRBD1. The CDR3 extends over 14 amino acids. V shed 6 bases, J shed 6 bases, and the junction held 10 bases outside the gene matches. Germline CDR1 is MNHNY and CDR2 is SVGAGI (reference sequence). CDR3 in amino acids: CASRPLTGFSEAFF. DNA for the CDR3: TGTGCCAGCAGACCCCTGACAGGGTTCTCTGAAGCTTTCTTT.

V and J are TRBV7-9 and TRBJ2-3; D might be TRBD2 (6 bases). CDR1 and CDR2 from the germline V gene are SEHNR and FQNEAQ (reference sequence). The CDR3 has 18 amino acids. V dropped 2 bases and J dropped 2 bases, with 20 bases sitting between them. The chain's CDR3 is CASSLILGGPSLTDTQYF. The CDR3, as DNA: TGTGCCAGCAGCTTAATTCTAGGAGGGCCATCCCTCACAGATACGCAGTATTTT. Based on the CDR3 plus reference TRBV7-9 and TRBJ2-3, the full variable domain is DTGVSQNPRHKITKRGQNVTFRCDPISEHNRLYWYRQTLGQGPEFLTYFQNEAQLEKSRLLSDRFSAERPKGSFSTLEIQRTEQGDSAMYLCASSLILGGPSLTDTQYFGPGTRLTVL.

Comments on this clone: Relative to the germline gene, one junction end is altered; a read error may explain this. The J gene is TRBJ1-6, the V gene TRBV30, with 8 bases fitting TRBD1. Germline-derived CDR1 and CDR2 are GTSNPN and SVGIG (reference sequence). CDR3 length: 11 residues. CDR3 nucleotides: TGTGCCTGGAGTGGGGACAGGACCCCCCGCTTT. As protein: CAWSGDRTPRF.

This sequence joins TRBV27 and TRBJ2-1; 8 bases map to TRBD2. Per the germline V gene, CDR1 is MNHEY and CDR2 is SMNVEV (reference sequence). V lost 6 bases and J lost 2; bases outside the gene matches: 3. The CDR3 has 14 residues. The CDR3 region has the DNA TGTGCCAGCAGAGCGGGAGCCCCCTACAATGAGCAGTTCTTC. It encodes CASRAGAPYNEQFF.